The 8 T cell receptor beta chains in this list originate from one sample, sequenced in a study of cytomegalovirus exposure and HLA in healthy donors. The primer mix had 60 Vbeta and 13 Jbeta primers. Some clones are missing from TCRdb's copy, which holds only in-frame ones; the method was immunoSEQ multiplex PCR. The sample's table shows about 200,000 clones. The source material was PBMCs. These receptors were obtained from a boy aged 10-17 years in good health and CMV-seronegative.

The chain employs TRBV5-6 and TRBJ2-5, with 7 positions matching TRBD2. V dropped 0 bases and J dropped 5; count of bases not matched to a gene: 4. This CDR3 spans 14 amino acids. In germline, CDR1 is SGHDT, CDR2 YYEEEE. In nucleotides, the CDR3 is TGTGCCAGCAGCTTGGGTCGGGGAGGGGAGACCCAGTACTTC. Its protein product is CASSLGRGGETQYF.

This sequence joins TRBV12-5 and TRBJ2-7; 8 nucleotides align to TRBD1. The junction had 5 bases not matched to a gene; V was cut back by 5 bases and J by 2 bases. The CDR3 is 14 amino acids. Germline assignment: CDR1 LGHNT and CDR2 FRNRAP. The CDR3 reads CASGPGQATYEQYF. The CDR3 nucleotides are TGTGCTAGTGGTCCGGGACAGGCGACCTACGAGCAGTACTTC.

The CDR3 region is CASRVDRGSEAFF. In DNA, the CDR3 is TGTGCCAGTAGAGTTGACAGGGGAAGTGAAGCTTTCTTT. The chain carries TRBV19 and TRBJ1-1, with 8 bases identical to TRBD1. V was clipped by 6 bases and J by 7 bases; unmatched bases: 7. The germline gives CDR1 LNHDA, CDR2 SQIVND (reference sequence). This CDR3 region has 13 residues.

The rearrangement links TRBV18 to TRBJ2-5; 8 bases line up with TRBD1. In germline, CDR1 is KGHSH, CDR2 LQKENI. J gave up 4 bases and V 0 bases, and 4 bases lay outside the gene matches. The CDR3 contains 15 residues. The CDR3: CASSPPSGGIETQYF. For the CDR3, the DNA is TGTGCCAGCTCACCACCGTCAGGGGGCATAGAGACCCAGTACTTC.

V usage is TRBV27 and J usage is TRBJ2-5; 8 positions agree with TRBD2. Germline V gene lookup returns CDR1 MNHEY and CDR2 SMNVEV (reference sequence). The V and J ends lost 6 bases and 6 bases, in that order; junction bases with no gene match: 9. CDR3 size: 14 residues. DNA of the CDR3: TGTGCCAGCAGGGACCGGGGGGGCGAAAAGACCCAGTACTTC. It specifies CASRDRGGEKTQYF.

CDR3: CASSLSGGAFFGELFF. CDR3 DNA: TGTGCCAGCAGCTTAAGCGGGGGGGCGTTTTTCGGGGAGCTGTTTTTT. This chain joins TRBV5-4 and TRBJ2-2, with TRBD2 matching over 10 bases. Germline CDR1 reads SGHNT; CDR2 reads YYREEE (reference sequence). This CDR3 has 16 amino acids. The junction had 8 bases not matched to a gene; V was cut back by 2 bases and J by 7 bases.

Remarks on this clone: The sample has other DNA sequences that encode this CDR3 too. The chain joins TRBV9 to TRBJ1-6, with 10 bases matching TRBD1. With V trimmed by 0 bases and J by 9 bases, 9 bases remained unmatched. The CDR3 has 17 residues. Germline values: CDR1 SGDLS, CDR2 YYNGEE. The CDR3 DNA follows: TGTGCCAGCAGCGTAGGAGGCGGACAGGGGGGGACTTCACCCCTCCACTTT. Amino acid sequence: CASSVGGGQGGTSPLHF.

The chain is built from TRBV9 and TRBJ1-4, with 10 bases identical to TRBD1. The trim removed 7 bases at V and 6 bases at J, leaving 18 bases unmatched. In germline, CDR1 is SGDLS, CDR2 YYNGEE. This CDR3 region has 18 residues. In DNA, the CDR3 is TGTGCCAGCGGAGGCTCCCAGGGGACAGGGGCTTTAGATGAAAAACTGTTTTTT. Translated, it gives CASGGSQGTGALDEKLFF.